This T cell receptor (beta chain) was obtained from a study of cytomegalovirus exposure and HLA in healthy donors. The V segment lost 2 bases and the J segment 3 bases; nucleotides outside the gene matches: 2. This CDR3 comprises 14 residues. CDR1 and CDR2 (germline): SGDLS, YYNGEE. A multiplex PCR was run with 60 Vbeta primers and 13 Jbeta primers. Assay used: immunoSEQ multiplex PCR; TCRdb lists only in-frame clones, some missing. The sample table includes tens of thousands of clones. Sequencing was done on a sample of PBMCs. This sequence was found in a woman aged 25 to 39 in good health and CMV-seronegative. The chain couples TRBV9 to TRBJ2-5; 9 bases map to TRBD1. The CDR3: CASSVWDREETQYF. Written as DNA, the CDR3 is TGTGCCAGCAGCGTCTGGGACAGGGAAGAGACCCAGTACTTC.